Following are 28 T cell receptor beta chains from one sample sequenced in a study of OX40 agonist ivuxolimab in advanced cancers. TCRdb's copy holds only in-frame clones and misses some; the assay was immunoSEQ multiplex PCR. The repertoire holds 53,000 or so clones, about nine tenths seen once, with around 0.38% in the top ten. Material: CD4+ or CD8+ T cells sorted from blood, obtained in a trial of the OX40 agonist ivuxolimab. The receptor source for this set is an adult with an advanced solid tumor such as melanoma, head and neck, liver or kidney cancer.

CDR3 DNA sequence: TGTGCCATCAAGGGGCGTATGGACCAAACCTACGAGCAGTACTTC. Protein product: CAIKGRMDQTYEQYF. The J gene is TRBJ2-7, the V gene TRBV10-3; maybe TRBD1 (5 bases). The CDR3 loop spans 15 amino acids. Germline V lookup: CDR1 ENHRY, CDR2 SYGVKD. The V end lost 7 bases, the J end lost 2 bases, and 18 bases lay between the germline ends.

The chain couples TRBV7-2 to TRBJ1-1, with D unclear. The CDR3 contains 13 residues. The V gene's germline CDR1 is SGHTA and CDR2 FQGNSA. The V end was cut by 3 bases, the J end by 1 base, with 6 bases between. DNA for the CDR3: TGTGCCAGCAGCTTCGTCAAGAACACTGAAGCTTTCTTT. Translated, it gives CASSFVKNTEAFF.

This clone was seen a handful of times. The rearrangement joins TRBV7-2 to TRBJ1-2, with D possibly TRBD1 on 5 matching bases. This CDR3 is 17 amino acids long. The V gene lost 1 base and the J gene lost 3 bases, with 18 bases spanning the gap. Germline V gene data show CDR1 as SGHTA and CDR2 as FQGNSA. DNA for the CDR3: TGTGCCAGCAGCTTAGTGTCTTGGACACATTTATACTATGGCTACACCTTC. Its protein is CASSLVSWTHLYYGYTF.

J is TRBJ1-4 and V is TRBV5-1; D perhaps matches TRBD1 (6 bases). Germline V gene lookup returns CDR1 SGHRS and CDR2 YFSETQ. V dropped 2 bases and J dropped 4 bases, with 15 bases sitting between them. CDR3 length: 16 amino acids. The CDR3 coding sequence is TGCGCCAGCAGCTTTATTGACAGGCCGGGTAATGAAAAACTGTTTTTT. As protein: CASSFIDRPGNEKLFF.

CDR3 protein: CASSLATFRVFGSPLHF. DNA for the CDR3: TGCGCCAGCAGCTTGGCGACATTCCGGGTCTTCGGATCACCCCTCCACTTT. This chain joins TRBV5-1 and TRBJ1-6; no reliable D call. The length of the CDR3 is 17 residues. V was clipped by 0 bases and J by 10 bases, with 20 bases between them. Germline assignment: CDR1 SGHRS and CDR2 YFSETQ.

The V call is TRBV27, the J call TRBJ1-1; TRBD1 aligns across 7 bases. The CDR3 spans 17 residues. Losses at the gene ends were 2 bases for V and 3 bases for J; bases not matched to a gene: 12. Germline values: CDR1 MNHEY, CDR2 SMNVEV (reference sequence). The CDR3 DNA is TGTGCCAGCAGTTTAGTCGACAGGGAAAAGGAGGACACTGAAGCTTTCTTT. Its translation is CASSLVDREKEDTEAFF.

This chain connects TRBV6-1 to TRBJ2-4; 9 nucleotides match TRBD1. This CDR3 spans 15 amino acids. J was trimmed by 8 bases and V by 1 base; bases with no gene match: 6. Germline lookup yields CDR1 MNHNS and CDR2 SASEGT. CDR3 sequence reads: CASSEGSGTGYIQYF. In DNA form, the CDR3 reads TGTGCCAGCAGTGAAGGGTCCGGGACAGGGTACATTCAGTACTTC.

This clone is a singleton in its sample. The chain uses TRBV18 and TRBJ1-5; the D gene is possibly TRBD1 (5 bases). The CDR3 contains 17 residues. V lost 0 bases, J lost 5 bases, and 17 bases lay in between. Germline V gene sequence: CDR1 KGHSH, CDR2 LQKENI. CDR3 in amino acids: CASSPPRREGPDQPQHF. In DNA form, the CDR3 reads TGTGCCAGCTCACCACCTCGGCGGGAGGGGCCGGATCAGCCCCAGCATTTT.

V and J are TRBV10-2 and TRBJ1-4; D remains unclear. The CDR3 spans 14 residues. V lost 6 bases and J 6 bases, leaving 14 bases between the germline ends. The germline V gene has CDR1 WSHSY and CDR2 SAAADI. CDR3 sequence: CASRRRQADEKLFF. In DNA form, the CDR3 reads TGCGCCAGCAGGAGAAGGCAGGCCGATGAAAAACTGTTTTTT.

The J gene is TRBJ2-3, the V gene TRBV5-1; D is perhaps TRBD1 (5 bases). Trimming pared 5 bases from V and 2 bases from J, leaving 15 bases between. The CDR3 is 15 amino acids. The germline CDR1 and CDR2 sequences are SGHRS and YFSETQ. CDR3 sequence (DNA): TGCGCCAGCAGTGCTTGGGTACAGGCCACAGATACGCAGTATTTT. It yields the protein CASSAWVQATDTQYF.

The gene calls are TRBV7-2 and TRBJ2-7; TRBD1 might be the D (7 bases). V dropped 2 bases and J dropped 5 bases, with 10 bases sitting between them. Germline-derived CDR1 and CDR2 are SGHTA and FQGNSA. This CDR3 region has 13 residues. The CDR3: CASSLQGEDEQYF. The CDR3 region has the DNA TGTGCCAGCAGCTTACAGGGGGAGGACGAGCAGTACTTC.

V usage is TRBV30 and J usage is TRBJ2-3; 9 positions agree with TRBD2. This CDR3 spans 16 amino acids. CDR1 is GTSNPN and CDR2 is SVGIG in the germline V gene (reference sequence). Trimming at V came to 0 bases and at J to 4 bases, leaving 8 bases not matched to a gene. The CDR3 nucleotides read TGTGCCTGGAGTGTACGGGCGGGGGGGCACGCAGATACGCAGTATTTT. Residues: CAWSVRAGGHADTQYF.

The chain joins TRBV28 to TRBJ2-1; possible D gene TRBD2, 5 bases. Germline V gene lookup returns CDR1 MDHEN and CDR2 SYDVKM. The CDR3 contains 17 residues. V was cut by 5 bases and J by 5 bases, with 22 bases left in between. As DNA, the CDR3 is TGTGCCAGCAGTAACAACACGGGGTTAAGAATAGACAATGAGCAGTTCTTC. Translation gives CASSNNTGLRIDNEQFF.

The rearrangement links TRBV12-2 to TRBJ1-5. TRBV12-2 is a pseudogene locus. The CDR3 sequence is 15 residues long. DNA of the CDR3: TGTGCAAGTCGCCCTGAAGGGAATAGCAATCAGCCCCAGCATTTT. This translates into CASRPEGNSNQPQHF.

The chain uses TRBV19 and TRBJ1-1; D ambiguous. The CDR3 loop spans 13 amino acids. The germline gives CDR1 LNHDA, CDR2 SQIVND (reference sequence). The V end was cut by 5 bases, the J end by 5 bases, with 12 bases between. CDR3 in DNA: TGTGCCAGTAGTGAGACTCTAAGAACTGAAGCTTTCTTT. This codes for CASSETLRTEAFF.

This clone was seen a single time. The V call is TRBV4-3, the J call TRBJ2-3, with TRBD2 matching 12 bases. Trimming at V came to 1 base and at J to 4 bases, leaving 3 bases not matched to a gene. The CDR3 is 16 residues long. Germline CDR1 is LGHNA and CDR2 is YSLEER. CDR3 in DNA: TGCGCCAGCAGCCAAGCCCGACTAGCGGGAGCAGATACGCAGTATTTT. Translation: CASSQARLAGADTQYF.

V is TRBV9 and J is TRBJ1-1, with 10 bases lining up with TRBD1. CDR3 size: 14 residues. J gave up 5 bases and V 4 bases, and 5 bases lay outside the gene matches. CDR1 SGDLS and CDR2 YYNGEE come from the germline V gene. The CDR3 DNA reads as TGTGCCAGCAGCCTAAGACAGGGGGCAACTGAAGCTTTCTTT. The encoded protein is CASSLRQGATEAFF.

This clone was recorded once. V usage is TRBV10-3 and J usage is TRBJ2-1; D remains unclear. The CDR3 loop spans 17 amino acids. The V end lost 0 bases, the J end lost 4 bases, and 16 bases lay between the germline ends. CDR1 and CDR2 from the germline V gene are ENHRY and SYGVKD. For the CDR3, the DNA is TGTGCCATCAGTGAGTCTATCCAGCTGACGAATTACAATGAGCAGTTCTTC. Translation: CAISESIQLTNYNEQFF.

The V call is TRBV30, the J call TRBJ2-1; D unresolved. CDR3 length: 13 amino acids. The germline V and J ends were trimmed by 2 bases and 7 bases, with 12 bases remaining between them. Germline CDR1 reads GTSNPN; CDR2 reads SVGIG (reference sequence). CDR3 bases: TGTGCCTGGAGTCAGACCTGGGGTAATGAGCAGTTCTTC. Its protein is CAWSQTWGNEQFF. Supplemented by reference TRBV30 and TRBJ2-1, the full variable domain reads SQTIHQWPATLVQPVGSPLSLECTVEGTSNPNLYWYRQAAGRGLQLLFYSVGIGQISSEVPQNLSASRPQDRQFILSSKKLLLSDSGFYLCAWSQTWGNEQFFGPGTRLTVL.

The V call is TRBV4-1, the J call TRBJ2-7; tentatively, D is TRBD1 (5 bases). This CDR3 has 15 residues. V lost 5 bases, J lost 5 bases, and 19 bases lay in between. Germline values: CDR1 MGHRA, CDR2 YSYEKL. This chain's CDR3 is CASSARQTLGHEQYF. The DNA of the CDR3 is TGCGCCAGCAGCGCGAGACAGACCTTGGGGCACGAGCAGTACTTC.

The chain recombines TRBV27 with TRBJ2-1, with 7 nucleotides matching TRBD2. Germline CDR1 MNHEY, CDR2 SMNVEV (reference sequence). The CDR3 has 14 residues. The V gene end was trimmed by 5 bases and the J gene end by 4 bases; junction bases not matched to a gene: 5. Here the CDR3 reads CASSLPGRYNEQFF. In DNA form, the CDR3 reads TGTGCCAGCAGTCTCCCCGGGAGGTACAATGAGCAGTTCTTC.

The chain couples TRBV6-1 to TRBJ2-1; D is possibly TRBD1 (6 bases). The CDR3 covers 13 residues. Germline loops: CDR1 MNHNS, CDR2 SASEGT. With 6 bases removed from V and 4 bases from J, the gap between germline ends came to 10 bases. The DNA of the CDR3 is TGTGCCAGCAGGCTACAGGGATACAATGAGCAGTTCTTC. It codes for CASRLQGYNEQFF.

This chain links TRBV5-4 with TRBJ2-5; the D is unclear. CDR3 length: 14 amino acids. Germline lookup yields CDR1 SGHNT and CDR2 YYREEE (reference sequence). Trimming stripped 0 bases from V and 5 bases from J, with 11 bases between. In DNA form, the CDR3 reads TGTGCCAGCAGCTTGGATCCCGCCGGCGAGACCCAGTACTTC. Translating it yields CASSLDPAGETQYF. The whole variable domain, filled in from reference TRBV5-4 and TRBJ2-5, reads ETGVTQSPTHLIKTRGQQVTLRCSSQSGHNTVSWYQQALGQGPQFIFQYYREEENGRGNFPPRFSGLQFPNYSSELNVNALELDDSALYLCASSLDPAGETQYFGPGTRLLVL.

The chain couples TRBV4-1 to TRBJ2-5, with D unresolved. Germline CDR1 is MGHRA and CDR2 is YSYEKL. V was clipped by 1 base and J by 5 bases, with 8 bases between them. The CDR3 contains 13 residues. The CDR3: CASSQVNSETQYF. The DNA of the CDR3 is TGCGCCAGCAGCCAAGTTAATTCGGAGACCCAGTACTTC.

This chain connects TRBV11-2 to TRBJ2-5; D possibly matches TRBD1 or TRBD2 (6 bases each). Germline V gene sequence: CDR1 SGHAT, CDR2 FQNNGV. This CDR3 spans 14 amino acids. V was pared by 5 bases and J by 4 bases, with 14 bases between. CDR3 region: CASSPKQGGETQYF. DNA of the CDR3: TGTGCCAGCAGCCCGAAACAGGGAGGAGAGACCCAGTACTTC.

The chain is built from TRBV28 and TRBJ1-5, with D maybe TRBD1 (5 bases). Trimming shortened V by 6 bases and J by 6 bases, and 18 bases separated the two germline ends. The CDR3 sequence is 15 residues long. The germline V gene encodes CDR1 MDHEN and CDR2 SYDVKM. This CDR3 reads CASRPQVAVGQPQHF. The CDR3 region has the DNA TGTGCCAGCAGACCACAGGTCGCTGTCGGTCAGCCCCAGCATTTT.

The count of this clone is one. Within the sample, other DNA sequences also encode this same CDR3. This sequence joins TRBV18 and TRBJ2-7; 7 bases agree with TRBD1. The CDR3 spans 13 residues. Germline V lookup: CDR1 KGHSH, CDR2 LQKENI. V was pared by 3 bases and J by 3 bases, with 2 bases of the junction left unmatched. The CDR3 spells CASSPRDSYEQYF. The CDR3 DNA sequence: TGTGCCAGCTCACCTCGGGACAGCTACGAGCAGTACTTC.

J is TRBJ2-7 and V is TRBV15; D is possibly TRBD1 or TRBD2 (6 bases each). The length of the CDR3 is 17 residues. The V end was cut by 1 base, the J end by 4 bases, with 20 bases between. CDR1 and CDR2 (germline): LNHNV, YYDKDF (reference sequence). In DNA, the CDR3 is TGTGCCACCAGCAGAGTGGGACGGGGGCGCGAGTTGTACGAGCAGTACTTC. As protein: CATSRVGRGRELYEQYF.